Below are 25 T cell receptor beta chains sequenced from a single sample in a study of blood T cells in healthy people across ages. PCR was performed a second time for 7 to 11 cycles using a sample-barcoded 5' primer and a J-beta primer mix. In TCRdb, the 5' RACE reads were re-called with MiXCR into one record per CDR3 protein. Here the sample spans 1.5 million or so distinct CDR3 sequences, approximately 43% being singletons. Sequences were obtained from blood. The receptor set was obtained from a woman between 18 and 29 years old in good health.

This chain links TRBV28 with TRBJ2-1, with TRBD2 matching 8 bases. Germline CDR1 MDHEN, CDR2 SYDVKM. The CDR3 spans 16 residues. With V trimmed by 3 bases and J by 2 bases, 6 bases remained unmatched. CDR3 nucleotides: TGTGCCAGCAGTTTGGTAGCGGGACAAGCCTACAATGAGCAGTTCTTC. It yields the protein CASSLVAGQAYNEQFF. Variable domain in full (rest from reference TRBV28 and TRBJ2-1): DVKVTQSSRYLVKRTGEKVFLECVQDMDHENMFWYRQDPGLGLRLIYFSYDVKMKEKGDIPEGYSVSREKKERFSLILESASTNQTSMYLCASSLVAGQAYNEQFFGPGTRLTVL.

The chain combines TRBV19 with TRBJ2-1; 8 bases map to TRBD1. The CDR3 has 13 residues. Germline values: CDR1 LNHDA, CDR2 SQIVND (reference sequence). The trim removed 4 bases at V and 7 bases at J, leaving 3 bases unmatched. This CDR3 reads CASSNRGENEQFF. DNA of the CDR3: TGTGCCAGTAGTAACAGGGGGGAAAATGAGCAGTTCTTC.

The CDR3 sequence: CASTHYGEIDHNEQFF. CDR3 bases: TGCGCCAGCACTCACTACGGGGAGATCGACCACAATGAGCAGTTCTTC. The chain is built from TRBV5-1 and TRBJ2-1; D might be TRBD2 (5 bases). This CDR3 contains 16 residues. The V and J ends lost 6 bases and 5 bases respectively, with 21 bases between them. Germline V gene sequence: CDR1 SGHRS, CDR2 YFSETQ.

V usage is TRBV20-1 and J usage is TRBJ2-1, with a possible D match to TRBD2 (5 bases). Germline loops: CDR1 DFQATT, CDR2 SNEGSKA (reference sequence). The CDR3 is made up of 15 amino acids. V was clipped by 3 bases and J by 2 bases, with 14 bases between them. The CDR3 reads CSARATLAPYNEQFF. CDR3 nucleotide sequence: TGCAGTGCTAGGGCCACGCTAGCCCCCTACAATGAGCAGTTCTTC.

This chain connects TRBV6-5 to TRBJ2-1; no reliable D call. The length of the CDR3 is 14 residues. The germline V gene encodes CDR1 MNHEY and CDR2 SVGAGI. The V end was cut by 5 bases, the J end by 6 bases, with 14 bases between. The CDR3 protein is CASSDDSPSNEQFF. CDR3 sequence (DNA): TGTGCCAGCAGTGACGATTCTCCGAGCAATGAGCAGTTCTTC.

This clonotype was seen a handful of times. CDR3 DNA sequence: TGTGCCAGCAGTGAAGCGGGCAGGGAGGACGAGCAGTACTTC. Its protein product is CASSEAGREDEQYF. This chain uses TRBV2 with TRBJ2-7; possibly TRBD2 for D (6 bases). CDR1 is SNHLY and CDR2 is FYNNEI in the germline V gene. Trimming shortened V by 0 bases and J by 5 bases, and 11 bases separated the two germline ends. This CDR3 comprises 14 residues. Full variable domain (remainder filled in from reference TRBV2 and TRBJ2-7): EPEVTQTPSHQVTQMGQEVILRCVPISNHLYFYWYRQILGQKVEFLVSFYNNEISEKSEIFDDQFSVERPDGSNFTLKIRSTKLEDSAMYFCASSEAGREDEQYFGPGTRLTVT.

CDR3 coding DNA: TGCAGCGTGGCGGGAAATTCACCCCTCCACTTT. This gives the protein CSVAGNSPLHF. V gene TRBV29-1 combines with J gene TRBJ1-6; no reliable D call. V dropped 6 bases and J dropped 7 bases, with 7 bases sitting between them. The CDR3 contains 11 residues. The germline V gene encodes CDR1 SQVTM and CDR2 ANQGSEA.

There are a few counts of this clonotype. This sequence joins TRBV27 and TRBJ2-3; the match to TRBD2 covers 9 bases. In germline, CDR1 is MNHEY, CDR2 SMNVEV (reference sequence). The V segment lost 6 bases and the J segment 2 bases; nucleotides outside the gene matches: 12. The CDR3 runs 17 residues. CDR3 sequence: CASSSPGLAGLTDTQYF. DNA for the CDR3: TGTGCCAGCAGCTCTCCTGGGCTAGCGGGGCTCACAGATACGCAGTATTTT.

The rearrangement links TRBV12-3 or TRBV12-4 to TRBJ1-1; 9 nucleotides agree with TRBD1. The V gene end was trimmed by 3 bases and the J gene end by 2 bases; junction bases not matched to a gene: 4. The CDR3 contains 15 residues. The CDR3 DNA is TGTGCCAGCAGTTTTAACAGGGGGCTAAACACTGAAGCTTTCTTT. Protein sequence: CASSFNRGLNTEAFF.

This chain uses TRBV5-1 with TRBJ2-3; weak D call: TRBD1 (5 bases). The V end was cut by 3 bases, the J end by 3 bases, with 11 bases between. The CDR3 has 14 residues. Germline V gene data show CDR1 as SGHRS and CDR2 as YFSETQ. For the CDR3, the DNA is TGCGCCAGCAGCTCTACAGGTACAACAGATACGCAGTATTTT. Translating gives CASSSTGTTDTQYF. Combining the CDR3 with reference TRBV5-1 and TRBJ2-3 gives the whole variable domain KAGVTQTPRYLIKTRGQQVTLSCSPISGHRSVSWYQQTPGQGLQFLFEYFSETQRNKGNFPGRFSGRQFSNSRSEMNVSTLELGDSALYLCASSSTGTTDTQYFGPGTRLTVL.

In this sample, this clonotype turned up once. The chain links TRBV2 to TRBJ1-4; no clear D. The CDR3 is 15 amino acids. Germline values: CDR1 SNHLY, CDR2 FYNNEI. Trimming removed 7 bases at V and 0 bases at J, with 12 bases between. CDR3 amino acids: CASTLYRATNEKLFF. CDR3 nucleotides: TGTGCCAGCACCCTTTACAGAGCAACTAATGAAAAACTGTTTTTT.

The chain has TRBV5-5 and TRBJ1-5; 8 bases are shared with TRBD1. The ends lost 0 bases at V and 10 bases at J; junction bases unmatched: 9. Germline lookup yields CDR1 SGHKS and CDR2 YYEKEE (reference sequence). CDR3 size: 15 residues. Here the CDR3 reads CASSLASQGATPQHF. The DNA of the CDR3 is TGTGCCAGCAGCTTGGCCAGTCAGGGGGCAACACCCCAGCATTTT.

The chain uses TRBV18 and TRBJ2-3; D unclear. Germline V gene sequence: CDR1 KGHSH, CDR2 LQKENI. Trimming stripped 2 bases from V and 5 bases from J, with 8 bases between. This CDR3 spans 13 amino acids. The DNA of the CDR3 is TGTGCCAGCTCACCAAATCAAGAAGATACGCAGTATTTT. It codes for CASSPNQEDTQYF.

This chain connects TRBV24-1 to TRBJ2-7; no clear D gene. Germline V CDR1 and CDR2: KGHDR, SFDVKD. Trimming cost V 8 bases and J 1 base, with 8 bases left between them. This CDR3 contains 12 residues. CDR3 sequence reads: CATNRVSYEQYF. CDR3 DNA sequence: TGTGCCACCAATCGGGTTTCCTACGAGCAGTACTTC.

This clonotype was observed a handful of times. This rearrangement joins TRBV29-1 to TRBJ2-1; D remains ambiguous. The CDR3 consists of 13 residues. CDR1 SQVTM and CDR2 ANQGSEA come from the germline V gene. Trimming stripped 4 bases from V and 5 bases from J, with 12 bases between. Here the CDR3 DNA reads TGCAGCGTTGTTCCCCGTACAGACAATGAGCAGTTCTTC. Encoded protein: CSVVPRTDNEQFF.

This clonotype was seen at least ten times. The CDR3 loop reads CASSFRSNQPQHF. CDR3 bases: TGTGCCAGCAGTTTTCGGAGCAATCAGCCCCAGCATTTT. The rearrangement uses TRBV12-3 or TRBV12-4 and TRBJ1-5, with unresolved D. V was cut by 3 bases and J by 1 base, with 4 bases left in between. This CDR3 is 13 amino acids long.

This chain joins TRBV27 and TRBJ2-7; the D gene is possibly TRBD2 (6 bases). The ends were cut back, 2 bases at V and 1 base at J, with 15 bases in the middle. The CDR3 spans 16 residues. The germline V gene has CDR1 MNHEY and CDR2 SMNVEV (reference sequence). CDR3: CASSLRRGEPSYEQYF. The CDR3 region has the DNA TGTGCCAGCAGTTTAAGGCGGGGCGAACCTTCCTACGAGCAGTACTTC.

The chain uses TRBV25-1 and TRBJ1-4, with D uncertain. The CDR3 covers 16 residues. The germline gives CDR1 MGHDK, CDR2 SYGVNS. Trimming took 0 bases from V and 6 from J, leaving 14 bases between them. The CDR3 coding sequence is TGTGCCAGCAGTGAATATCGGGGATTTATGCATGAAAAACTGTTTTTT. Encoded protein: CASSEYRGFMHEKLFF.

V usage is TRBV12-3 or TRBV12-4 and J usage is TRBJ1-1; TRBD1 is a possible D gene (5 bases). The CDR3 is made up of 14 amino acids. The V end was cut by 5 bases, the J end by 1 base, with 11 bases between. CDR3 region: CASSPSGGNTEAFF. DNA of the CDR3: TGTGCCAGCAGTCCTTCGGGGGGGAACACTGAAGCTTTCTTT.

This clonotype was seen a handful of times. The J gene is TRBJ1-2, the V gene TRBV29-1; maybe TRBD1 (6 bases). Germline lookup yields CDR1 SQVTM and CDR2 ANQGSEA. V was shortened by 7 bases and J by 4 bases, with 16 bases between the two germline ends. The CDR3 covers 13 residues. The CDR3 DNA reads TGCAGCGCACGACAGGATATGACCTATGGCTACACCTTC. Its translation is CSARQDMTYGYTF. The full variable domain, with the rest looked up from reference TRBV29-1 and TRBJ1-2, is SAVISQKPSRDICQRGTSLTIQCQVDSQVTMMFWYRQQPGQSLTLIATANQGSEATYESGFVIDKFPISRPNLTFSTLTVSNMSPEDSSIYLCSARQDMTYGYTFGSGTRLTVV.

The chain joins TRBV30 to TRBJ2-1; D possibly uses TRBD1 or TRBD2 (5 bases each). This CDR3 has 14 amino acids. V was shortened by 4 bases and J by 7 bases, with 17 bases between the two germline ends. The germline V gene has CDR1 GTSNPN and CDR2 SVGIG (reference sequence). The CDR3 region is CAWIPSGTGNEQFF. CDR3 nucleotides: TGTGCCTGGATCCCGTCCGGGACGGGAAATGAGCAGTTCTTC.

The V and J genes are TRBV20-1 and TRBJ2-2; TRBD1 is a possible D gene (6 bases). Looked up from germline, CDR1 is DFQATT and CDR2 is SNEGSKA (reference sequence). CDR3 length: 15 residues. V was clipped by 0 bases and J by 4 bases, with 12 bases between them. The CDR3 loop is CSAREGGHRTGELFF. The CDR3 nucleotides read TGCAGTGCTAGAGAAGGGGGACACCGCACCGGGGAGCTGTTTTTT.

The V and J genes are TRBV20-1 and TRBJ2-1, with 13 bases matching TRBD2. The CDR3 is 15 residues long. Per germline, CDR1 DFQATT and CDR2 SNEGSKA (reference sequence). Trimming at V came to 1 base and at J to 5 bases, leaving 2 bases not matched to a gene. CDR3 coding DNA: TGCAGTGCTAGAGGACTAGCGGGAGGCGACAATGAGCAGTTCTTC. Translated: CSARGLAGGDNEQFF.

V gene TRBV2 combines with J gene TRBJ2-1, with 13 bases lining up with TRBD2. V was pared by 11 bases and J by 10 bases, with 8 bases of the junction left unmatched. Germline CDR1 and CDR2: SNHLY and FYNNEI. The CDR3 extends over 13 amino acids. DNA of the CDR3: TGTGCCGGAACTAGCGGGAGGGCAAGCGAGCAGTTCTTC. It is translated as CAGTSGRASEQFF.

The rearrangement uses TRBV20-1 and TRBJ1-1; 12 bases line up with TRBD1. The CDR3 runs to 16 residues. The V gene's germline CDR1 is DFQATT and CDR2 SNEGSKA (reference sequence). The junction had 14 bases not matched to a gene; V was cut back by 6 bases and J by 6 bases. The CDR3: CSAAGTGGGLAAEAFF. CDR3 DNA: TGCAGTGCCGCCGGGACAGGGGGCGGATTGGCCGCTGAAGCTTTCTTT.